The 9 T cell receptor beta chains in this list originate from one sample, sequenced in a study of blood T cell repertoires in COVID-19. Clones were sequenced by immunoSEQ multiplex PCR, and TCRdb holds only the in-frame ones, with some missing. The table shows 250,000 or so clones, with roughly 80% occurring only once. Specimen: PBMCs or T cells enriched from blood (not recorded which). The receptors derive from a man between 60 and 70 years old who had recovered from COVID-19.

The genes are TRBV6-1 and TRBJ1-1, with D perhaps TRBD1 (6 bases). Germline assignment: CDR1 MNHNS and CDR2 SASEGT. This CDR3 spans 17 amino acids. V was cut by 1 base and J by 6 bases, with 21 bases left in between. CDR3 in amino acids: CASSEVTGQVLFSEAFF. The CDR3 DNA is TGTGCCAGCAGTGAAGTTACAGGGCAAGTGTTATTCTCTGAAGCTTTCTTT.

The chain joins TRBV12-3 or TRBV12-4 to TRBJ1-1; D is possibly TRBD1 (5 bases). With 8 bases removed from V and 5 bases from J, the gap between germline ends came to 15 bases. The CDR3 runs 13 residues. The CDR3 DNA reads as TGTGCCAGCCGTGGGCGGGGGGGAACTGAAGCTTTCTTT. Its translation is CASRGRGGTEAFF.

The J gene is TRBJ1-6, the V gene TRBV5-5; D perhaps matches TRBD1 (6 bases). The CDR3 is 16 residues long. Germline loops: CDR1 SGHKS, CDR2 YYEKEE (reference sequence). The V end lost 2 bases, the J end lost 6 bases, and 15 bases lay between the germline ends. Written as DNA, the CDR3 is TGTGCCAGCAGCTTTCAAACAGGGCCCTCTAATTCACCCCTCCACTTT. This encodes CASSFQTGPSNSPLHF.

Here the CDR3 DNA reads TGTGCCAGCAGCAAGGACAGGTCACCAGATACGCAGTATTTT. Amino acid sequence: CASSKDRSPDTQYF. The rearrangement links TRBV11-2 to TRBJ2-3; TRBD1 matches 7 bases. Unmatched junction bases numbered 6, after V lost 5 bases and J lost 4 bases. The CDR3 sequence is 14 residues long. Looked up from germline, CDR1 is SGHAT and CDR2 is FQNNGV.

The chain carries TRBV19 and TRBJ2-1, with 7 bases matching TRBD2. V lost 7 bases to trimming and J lost 0 bases; unmatched junction nucleotides: 6. Germline CDR1 is LNHDA and CDR2 is SQIVND (reference sequence). This CDR3 region has 15 residues. Here the CDR3 DNA reads TGTGCCAGTACTCAAGCGGGGAGCTCCTACAATGAGCAGTTCTTC. It yields the protein CASTQAGSSYNEQFF. Looking up the rest from reference TRBV19 and TRBJ2-1 gives the full variable domain: DGGITQSPKYLFRKEGQNVTLSCEQNLNHDAMYWYRQDPGQGLRLIYYSQIVNDFQKGDIAEGYSVSREKKESFPLTVTSAQKNPTAFYLCASTQAGSSYNEQFFGPGTRLTVL.

CDR3 protein: CASSFDQETQYF. For the CDR3, the DNA is TGTGCCAGCAGCTTCGACCAAGAGACCCAGTACTTC. The rearrangement uses TRBV5-4 and TRBJ2-5; D remains ambiguous. The germline V gene has CDR1 SGHNT and CDR2 YYREEE (reference sequence). There are 12 residues in the CDR3. Trimming pared 2 bases from V and 0 bases from J, leaving 2 bases between.

This chain joins TRBV30 and TRBJ1-1; TRBD1 aligns across 7 bases. CDR1 and CDR2 (germline): GTSNPN, SVGIG (reference sequence). Germline trimming cut 6 bases from V and 0 bases from J; bases unmatched to any gene: 4. CDR3 length: 13 residues. The CDR3, as DNA: TGTGCCTGCAGGGGGAAGATGAACACTGAAGCTTTCTTT. Translating it yields CACRGKMNTEAFF.

V usage is TRBV10-3 and J usage is TRBJ1-5; no clear D. This CDR3 is 13 amino acids long. CDR1 ENHRY and CDR2 SYGVKD come from the germline V gene. Trimming took 3 bases from V and 0 from J, leaving 3 bases between them. Here the CDR3 reads CAISELSNQPQHF. The CDR3, as DNA: TGTGCCATCAGTGAACTTAGCAATCAGCCCCAGCATTTT.

The count of this clone is one. The CDR3 sequence: CASSSSGGGINTGELFF. For the CDR3, the DNA is TGTGCCAGCAGCTCGTCCGGCGGGGGGATAAACACCGGGGAGCTGTTTTTT. This rearrangement joins TRBV11-3 to TRBJ2-2; 8 bases match TRBD2. CDR1 is SGHNT and CDR2 is YENEEA in the germline V gene. Germline trimming cut 4 bases from V and 2 bases from J; bases unmatched to any gene: 9. The CDR3 spans 17 residues.